This T cell receptor (beta chain) comes out of a study of PD-L1 blockade in urothelial cancer. Time point given: peripheral blood 6 weeks after treatment start. Generated by immunoSEQ multiplex PCR, the TCRdb table keeps only in-frame clones and is missing some. This table holds 48,000 or so clones, around 80% found once. Between the trimmed V and J ends, which lost 0 bases and 7 bases, there was a span of 3 bases. Germline lookup yields CDR1 MNHNY and CDR2 SVGAGI (reference sequence). The CDR3 totals 11 residues. The chain recombines TRBV6-6 with TRBJ1-2; D is unresolved. The sequencing here drew on PBMCs, taken around atezolizumab (anti-PD-L1) treatment. The clonotype was recovered from a man in his 70s with urothelial cancer. CDR3 sequence: CASSYSSGYTF. CDR3 DNA: TGTGCCAGCAGTTACTCGAGTGGCTACACCTTC.